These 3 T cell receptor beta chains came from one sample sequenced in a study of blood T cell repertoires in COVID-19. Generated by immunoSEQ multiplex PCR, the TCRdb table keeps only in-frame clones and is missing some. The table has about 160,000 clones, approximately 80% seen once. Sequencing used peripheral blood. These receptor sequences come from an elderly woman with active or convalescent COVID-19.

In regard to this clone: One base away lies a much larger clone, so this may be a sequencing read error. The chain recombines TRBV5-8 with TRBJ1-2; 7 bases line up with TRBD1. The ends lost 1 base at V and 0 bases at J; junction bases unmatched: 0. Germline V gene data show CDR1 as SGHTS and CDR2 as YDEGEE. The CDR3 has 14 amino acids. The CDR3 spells CASSLTGANYGYTF. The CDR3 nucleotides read TGTGCCAGCAGCTTGACAGGGGCTAACTATGGCTACACCTTC.

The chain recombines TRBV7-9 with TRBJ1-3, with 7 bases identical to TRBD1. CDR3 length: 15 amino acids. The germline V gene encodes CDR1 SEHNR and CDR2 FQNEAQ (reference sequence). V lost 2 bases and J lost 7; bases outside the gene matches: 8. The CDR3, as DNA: TGTGCCAGCAGCTTAACCAACAGGGGCGAGAACACCATATATTTT. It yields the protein CASSLTNRGENTIYF. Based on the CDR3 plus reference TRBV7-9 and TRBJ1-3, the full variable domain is DTGVSQNPRHKITKRGQNVTFRCDPISEHNRLYWYRQTLGQGPEFLTYFQNEAQLEKSRLLSDRFSAERPKGSFSTLEIQRTEQGDSAMYLCASSLTNRGENTIYFGEGSWLTVV.

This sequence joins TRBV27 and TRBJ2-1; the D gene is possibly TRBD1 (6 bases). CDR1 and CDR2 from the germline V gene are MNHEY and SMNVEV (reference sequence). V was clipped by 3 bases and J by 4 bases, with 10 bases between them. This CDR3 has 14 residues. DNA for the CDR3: TGTGCCAGCAGTTTGGACAGACCTTACAATGAGCAGTTCTTC. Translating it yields CASSLDRPYNEQFF.